This T cell receptor beta chain was found in a study of technical replicates of blood from a handful of donors. CDR1 is SGHTA, CDR2 FQGTGA, per germline. With 2 bases clipped from V and 2 bases from J, the junction kept 3 bases outside the gene matches. The CDR3 sequence is 15 residues long. Libraries were prepared by immunoSEQ multiplex PCR; TCRdb keeps only in-frame clonotypes and omits some of them. Among about 68,000 clones listed, 95% to 97% were seen once. This clone occurred once. This TCR was recovered from a human donor in good health. The V gene is TRBV7-3, the J gene TRBJ2-7; 10 bases are shared with TRBD2. What was sequenced was T cells isolated from PBMCs. The CDR3 nucleotides are TGTGCCAGCAGCTTAGGAAGCGGGAGGGCCTACGAGCAGTACTTC. Amino acid sequence: CASSLGSGRAYEQYF.